The present T cell receptor (beta chain) was sequenced within a study of blood T cell repertoires in COVID-19. About the research overall: The United States, Italy and Spain supplied acute and convalescent COVID-19 samples. Sources were T cells, B-cell-depleted T cells, or PBMCs; the material itself was cDNA or gDNA.

As handled by the study authors: Nucleated cell number was recorded as an estimate derived from reference gene primer amplification. Libraries were prepared by immunoSEQ multiplex PCR; TCRdb keeps only in-frame clonotypes and omits some of them. V and J calls and clone size are given by that table; D and trimming were obtained from the DNA. The sample has 100,000 to 150,000 clones, roughly four fifths seen once. The V gene end was trimmed by 4 bases and the J gene end by 0 bases; junction bases not matched to a gene: 4. The CDR3 has 16 amino acids. Germline lookup yields CDR1 SGHVS and CDR2 FQNEAQ. Sequenced sample: peripheral blood. This clonotype originated in a man in his forties or fifties with active or convalescent COVID-19. The chain couples TRBV7-8 to TRBJ1-4, with TRBD1 matching 8 bases. The CDR3, as DNA: TGTGCCAGCAGCTCCGGACAGGGAGCAACTAATGAAAAACTGTTTTTT. Its protein product is CASSSGQGATNEKLFF.